This T cell receptor beta chain was sequenced for a study of shared clonotypes between healthy human individuals. Study-level background: A donor's plate count was three for CD4 naive and three for CD4 memory; CD8 naive had two and CD8 memory one. Study observations and caveats: Naive subsets typically showed greater estimated richness than memory subsets.

Recent acute infections and vaccinations were absent in the healthy HIV-negative adult donors. This clone is a singleton in its sample. Its specificity is not known. Trimming took 0 bases from V and 1 from J, leaving 11 bases between them. This CDR3 has 16 residues. Germline V lookup: CDR1 SGHRS, CDR2 YFSETQ. Several immunoSEQ 96-well plates shared each subset's DNA, each plate a replicate. TCRdb's copy holds only in-frame clones and misses some; the assay was immunoSEQ multiplex PCR. Altogether nearly 1,000,000 clones are present, over 75% being singletons, with the ten largest covering around 1.4%. The chain couples TRBV5-1 to TRBJ2-4; the D gene is possibly TRBD1 (5 bases). The sequenced material came from memory CD4+ T cells sorted from blood. Documented subset: CD45RA-negative fraction. The receptor was isolated from a man aged 18 to 35 in good health. Here the CDR3 DNA reads TGCGCCAGCAGCTTGGCATCAGGGATTGCCAAAAACATTCAGTACTTC. This translates into CASSLASGIAKNIQYF.